The T cell receptor (beta chain) described here comes from a study of blood T cell repertoires in COVID-19. In the study overall: The United States, Italy and Spain supplied acute and convalescent COVID-19 samples. The analysed material was cDNA or gDNA that came from T cells, B-cell-depleted T cells, or PBMCs.

Under the authors' procedure: Counts of nucleated cells, estimated from reference gene primer amplification, were obtained. Here immunoSEQ multiplex PCR was the method, and the copy in TCRdb shows in-frame clones only, minus some. Clonal size and the V and J genes are those of that table, whereas D and trimming came from the DNA. The sample records fewer than 350,000 clones, around 81% being singletons. The V gene's germline CDR1 is SNHLY and CDR2 FYNNEI. The CDR3 totals 12 residues. V gave up 7 bases and J gave up 7 bases, with 13 bases separating them. This chain links TRBV2 with TRBJ1-2; D perhaps matches TRBD1 (6 bases). This receptor was taken from a woman between 55 and 75 years old with active or convalescent COVID-19. The sequenced sample was peripheral blood. The CDR3 loop reads CASTDRAFGYTF. In DNA form, the CDR3 reads TGTGCCAGCACGGACAGAGCTTTTGGCTACACCTTC.